The present entry profiles one TCR beta chain with its context. Its target is unknown. Some clones are missing from TCRdb's copy, which holds only in-frame ones; the method was immunoSEQ multiplex PCR. The sample lists some 130,000 clones; 75% to 90% were seen once. The data are from a study of cytotoxic CD8 clonotypes in ibrutinib-treated CLL. Background on the study: Patient counts were 11 relapsed/refractory, under 16 treatment-naive and some 17 IGHV unmutated. Recorded responses included around 24 partial and 2 complete; following median roughly 70 months, 14 stayed remitted and roughly twelve progressed. Response sampling occurred after a median approximately 12 months of treatment (range 6 to 36).

The V end was cut by 6 bases, the J end by 5 bases, with 11 bases between. The CDR3 consists of 13 residues. Germline values: CDR1 ENHRY, CDR2 SYGVKD. Study-level results: Rising at ibrutinib response, clonality subsequently fell back toward baseline at progression.

The material sequenced was PBMCs, taken after 24 months of ibrutinib treatment. This TCR was recovered from a human donor with chronic lymphocytic leukemia. The chain uses TRBV10-3 and TRBJ2-1; perhaps TRBD1 as D (6 bases). This chain's CDR3 is CAISPRQDNEQFF. In nucleotides, the CDR3 is TGTGCCATCAGCCCGAGACAGGACAATGAGCAGTTCTTC.